This T cell receptor (beta chain) was sequenced during a study of neurological immune-mediated disorders. The ends were cut back, 0 bases at V and 0 bases at J, with 9 bases in the middle. This CDR3 is 15 amino acids long. Germline-derived CDR1 and CDR2 are SGHRS and YFSETQ. This clonotype was recorded many times. The cDNA came from 5'RACE, which used 10-nucleotide random UMIs. From the 5' RACE reads, TCRdb called clonotypes with MiXCR, one entry per CDR3 protein. The sample lists 55,000 to 65,000 distinct CDR3 sequences, less than 4% occurring once. The sequenced material came from PBMCs. The chain links TRBV5-1 to TRBJ1-1, with D possibly matching TRBD1 (6 bases). The source is a woman in her forties or fifties with multiple sclerosis. The chain's CDR3 is CASSLDSGVNTEAFF. Written as DNA, the CDR3 is TGCGCCAGCAGCTTGGACTCAGGGGTGAACACTGAAGCTTTCTTT.